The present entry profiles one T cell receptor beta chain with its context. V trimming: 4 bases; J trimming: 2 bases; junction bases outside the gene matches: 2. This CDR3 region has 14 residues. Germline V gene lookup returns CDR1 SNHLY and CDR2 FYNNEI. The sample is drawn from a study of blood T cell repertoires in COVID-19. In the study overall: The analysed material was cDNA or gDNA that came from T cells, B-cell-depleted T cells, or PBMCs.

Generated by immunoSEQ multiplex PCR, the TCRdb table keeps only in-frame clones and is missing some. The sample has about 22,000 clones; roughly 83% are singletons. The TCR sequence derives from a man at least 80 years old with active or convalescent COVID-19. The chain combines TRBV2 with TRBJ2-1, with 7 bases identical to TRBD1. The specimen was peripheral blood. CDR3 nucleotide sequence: TGTGCCAGCAGTGTTGACAGGGCCTACAATGAGCAGTTCTTC. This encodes CASSVDRAYNEQFF.